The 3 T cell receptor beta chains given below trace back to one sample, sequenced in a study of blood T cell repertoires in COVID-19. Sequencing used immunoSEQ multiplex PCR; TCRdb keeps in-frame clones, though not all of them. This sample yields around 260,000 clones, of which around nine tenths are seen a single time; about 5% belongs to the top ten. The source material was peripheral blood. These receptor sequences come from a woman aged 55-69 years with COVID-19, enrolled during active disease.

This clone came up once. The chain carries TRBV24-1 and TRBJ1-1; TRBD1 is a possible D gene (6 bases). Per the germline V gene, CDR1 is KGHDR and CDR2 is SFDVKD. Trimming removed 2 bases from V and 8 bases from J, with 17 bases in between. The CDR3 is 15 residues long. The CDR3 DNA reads TGTGCCACCAGTGATTATGACAGGAAAACCTCCGAAGCTTTCTTT. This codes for CATSDYDRKTSEAFF.

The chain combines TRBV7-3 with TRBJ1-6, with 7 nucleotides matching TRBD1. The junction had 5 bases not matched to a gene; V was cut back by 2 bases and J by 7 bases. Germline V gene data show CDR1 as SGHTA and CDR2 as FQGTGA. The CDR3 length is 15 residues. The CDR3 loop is CASSLSGTANSPLHF. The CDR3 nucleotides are TGTGCCAGCAGCTTATCAGGGACAGCCAATTCACCCCTCCACTTT.

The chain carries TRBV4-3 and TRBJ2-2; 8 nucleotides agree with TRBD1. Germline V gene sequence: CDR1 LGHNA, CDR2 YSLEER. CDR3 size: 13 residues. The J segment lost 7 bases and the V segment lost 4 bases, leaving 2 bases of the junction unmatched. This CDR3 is CASSLDRVGELFF. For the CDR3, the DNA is TGCGCCAGCAGCCTGGACAGGGTCGGGGAGCTGTTTTTT.